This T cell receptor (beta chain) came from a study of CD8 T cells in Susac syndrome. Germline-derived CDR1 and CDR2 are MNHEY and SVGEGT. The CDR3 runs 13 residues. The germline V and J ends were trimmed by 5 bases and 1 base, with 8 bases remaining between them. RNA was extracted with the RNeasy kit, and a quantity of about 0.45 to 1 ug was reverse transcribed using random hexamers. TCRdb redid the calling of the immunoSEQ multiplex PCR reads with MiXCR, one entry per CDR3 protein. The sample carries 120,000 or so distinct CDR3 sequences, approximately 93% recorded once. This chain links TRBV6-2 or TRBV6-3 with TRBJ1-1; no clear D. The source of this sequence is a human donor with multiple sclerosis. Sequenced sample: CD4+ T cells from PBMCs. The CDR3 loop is CASSRNENTEAFF. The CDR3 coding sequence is TGTGCCAGCAGTAGGAATGAGAACACTGAAGCTTTCTTT.